The 23 T cell receptor beta chains presented below share a single source sample, sequenced in a study of cytomegalovirus exposure and HLA in healthy donors. In the PCR, 60 Vbeta and 13 Jbeta primers were used. TCRdb's table, derived via immunoSEQ multiplex PCR, lists solely in-frame clones and lacks some. The sample has about 150,000 clones, approximately 61% seen once. Sequencing was carried out using PBMCs. The receptors originated from a human donor in good health.

V usage is TRBV19 and J usage is TRBJ2-3; 9 bases agree with TRBD2. CDR1 is LNHDA and CDR2 is SQIVND in the germline V gene (reference sequence). The trim removed 5 bases at V and 2 bases at J, leaving 23 bases unmatched. The CDR3 runs to 21 residues. The chain's CDR3 is CASSGGLSWARLAVPTDTQYF. DNA for the CDR3: TGTGCCAGTAGTGGGGGTCTCAGTTGGGCAAGACTAGCGGTCCCCACAGATACGCAGTATTTT.

The chain joins TRBV11-2 to TRBJ2-7, with D tentatively TRBD1 (7 bases). CDR1 SGHAT and CDR2 FQNNGV come from the germline V gene. With 4 bases removed from V and 1 base from J, the gap between germline ends came to 26 bases. CDR3 length: 19 amino acids. The CDR3 region has the DNA TGTGCCAGCAGCTCACTTTGGGAGGACAGGAGGAACCGGTCCTACGAGCAGTACTTC. It translates to CASSSLWEDRRNRSYEQYF.

This clone appeared once. The gene calls are TRBV4-1 and TRBJ1-2; D gene unclear. The CDR3 spans 14 residues. With 6 bases removed from V and 4 bases from J, the gap between germline ends came to 15 bases. Germline loops: CDR1 MGHRA, CDR2 YSYEKL. CDR3: CASRPLPPGYGYTF. The DNA of the CDR3 is TGCGCCAGCAGACCCCTCCCCCCAGGCTATGGCTACACCTTC.

The chain carries TRBV7-9 and TRBJ1-1, with no clear D. The CDR3 sequence is 14 residues long. With 1 base removed from V and 5 bases from J, the gap between germline ends came to 11 bases. Germline V lookup: CDR1 SEHNR, CDR2 FQNEAQ (reference sequence). CDR3 residues: CASSLELGRTEAFF. The CDR3 coding sequence is TGTGCCAGCAGCTTAGAACTCGGTCGGACTGAAGCTTTCTTT.

This clone was observed a few times. V and J are TRBV4-1 and TRBJ2-7; TRBD1 might be the D (6 bases). V shed 3 bases and J shed 6 bases, with 12 bases lying between them. The CDR3 spans 13 residues. Germline CDR1 and CDR2: MGHRA and YSYEKL. The CDR3: CASSQPGDSEQYF. The CDR3, as DNA: TGCGCCAGCAGCCAGCCAGGGGATTCCGAGCAGTACTTC.

This rearrangement joins TRBV21-1 to TRBJ2-2; the table's D call, TRBD1, has no DNA check behind it. TRBV21-1 has pseudogene status. CDR3 length: 15 amino acids. The CDR3 DNA reads as TGTGCCAGCAGCAAAGCCCAGGCCCACACCGGGGAGCTGTTTTTT. The encoded protein is CASSKAQAHTGELFF.

This chain uses TRBV6-1 with TRBJ2-5, with a tentative D call TRBD2 (7 bases). V was clipped by 4 bases and J by 4 bases, with 10 bases between them. This CDR3 spans 13 amino acids. CDR1 and CDR2 from the germline V gene are MNHNS and SASEGT. The CDR3 region has the DNA TGTGCCAGCAGTGGGCGGGGGCCAGAGACCCAGTACTTC. Translation: CASSGRGPETQYF.

The genes are TRBV4-3 and TRBJ2-7; 10 positions match TRBD2. J was trimmed by 5 bases and V by 0 bases; bases with no gene match: 10. The CDR3 is 17 residues long. The germline CDR1 and CDR2 sequences are LGHNA and YSLEER. CDR3 region: CASSQDSRLAGEDEQYF. The DNA for the CDR3 is TGCGCCAGCAGCCAAGATAGTAGGCTAGCGGGAGAGGACGAGCAGTACTTC.

This clone was counted a few times. The chain is built from TRBV6-1 and TRBJ2-7, with 9 bases identical to TRBD2. Trimming removed 6 bases from V and 1 base from J; junction bases left unmatched: 7. This CDR3 contains 15 residues. The germline CDR1 and CDR2 sequences are MNHNS and SASEGT. This CDR3 is CASSRGAGGSYEQYF. Written as DNA, the CDR3 is TGTGCCAGCAGCCGAGGGGCGGGAGGGTCCTACGAGCAGTACTTC.

The chain has TRBV7-2 and TRBJ2-7, with D perhaps TRBD2 (5 bases). Trimming shortened V by 1 base and J by 4 bases, and 8 bases separated the two germline ends. This CDR3 comprises 13 residues. Looked up from germline, CDR1 is SGHTA and CDR2 is FQGNSA. Here the CDR3 DNA reads TGTGCCAGCAGCTTAGAATGGAGGTACGAGCAGTACTTC. It encodes CASSLEWRYEQYF.

There are a few counts of this clone. This sequence joins TRBV6-5 and TRBJ2-5; 10 nucleotides align to TRBD1. Per the germline V gene, CDR1 is MNHEY and CDR2 is SVGAGI. The V and J ends lost 10 bases and 5 bases, in that order; junction bases with no gene match: 13. The length of the CDR3 is 15 residues. This CDR3 reads CATGPDRGRRETQYF. CDR3 bases: TGTGCCACCGGTCCTGACAGGGGGCGCAGGGAGACCCAGTACTTC.

Only a few counts were recorded for this clone. This chain links TRBV14 with TRBJ2-1; 7 bases map to TRBD2. Germline-derived CDR1 and CDR2 are SGHDN and FVKESK. J gave up 5 bases and V 3 bases, and 7 bases lay outside the gene matches. The CDR3 has 15 amino acids. The CDR3 bases are TGTGCCAGCAGCCAGGGTGGGAGGGTCCACAATGAGCAGTTCTTC. Translation gives CASSQGGRVHNEQFF.

This chain joins TRBV27 and TRBJ2-2; the D gene is possibly TRBD2 (5 bases). This CDR3 is built from 15 residues. V lost 5 bases and J lost 0, with 10 bases in between. Germline CDR1 MNHEY, CDR2 SMNVEV (reference sequence). CDR3 region: CASSHSAANTGELFF. The DNA for the CDR3 is TGTGCCAGCAGTCATAGCGCCGCGAACACCGGGGAGCTGTTTTTT.

This clone showed up just once. The V and J genes are TRBV7-9 and TRBJ2-3; 7 nucleotides agree with TRBD2. The junction had 5 bases not matched to a gene; V was cut back by 1 base and J by 4 bases. CDR3 length: 15 amino acids. Germline V lookup: CDR1 SEHNR, CDR2 FQNEAQ (reference sequence). The CDR3 reads CASSLGGSGADTQYF. The CDR3 nucleotides are TGTGCCAGCAGCTTAGGAGGGAGCGGGGCAGATACGCAGTATTTT.

The chain couples TRBV28 to TRBJ2-5, with D perhaps matching TRBD1 (5 bases). Germline assignment: CDR1 MDHEN and CDR2 SYDVKM. There are 12 residues in the CDR3. V was cut by 7 bases and J by 2 bases, with 8 bases left in between. The chain's CDR3 is CASNRQQETQYF. DNA for the CDR3: TGTGCCAGCAACCGACAGCAAGAGACCCAGTACTTC.

This chain connects TRBV27 to TRBJ1-5; D possibly corresponds to TRBD1 (5 bases). Germline V CDR1 and CDR2: MNHEY, SMNVEV (reference sequence). This CDR3 region has 13 residues. V was clipped by 5 bases and J by 5 bases, with 10 bases between them. The CDR3 DNA is TGTGCCAGCAGTCTCGGGGGAGATCAGCCCCAGCATTTT. This sequence encodes CASSLGGDQPQHF.

This clone was counted only a few times. The V and J genes are TRBV19 and TRBJ1-5; 7 positions match TRBD1. This CDR3 region has 14 residues. CDR1 and CDR2 (germline): LNHDA, SQIVND (reference sequence). Trimming took 2 bases from V and 4 from J; bases not matched to a gene: 2. CDR3 sequence reads: CASSIQTGNQPQHF. CDR3 bases: TGTGCCAGTAGTATACAGACAGGGAATCAGCCCCAGCATTTT.

The V gene is TRBV14, the J gene TRBJ2-3; D is uncertain. The ends were cut back, 0 bases at V and 0 bases at J, with 4 bases in the middle. CDR3 length: 14 amino acids. Germline V CDR1 and CDR2: SGHDN, FVKESK. The CDR3 nucleotides read TGTGCCAGCAGCCAAGAACTTAGCACAGATACGCAGTATTTT. Residues: CASSQELSTDTQYF.

The gene calls are TRBV4-1 and TRBJ2-4; D is unclear. The V and J ends lost 1 base and 8 bases respectively, with 12 bases between them. This CDR3 contains 14 residues. Looked up from germline, CDR1 is MGHRA and CDR2 is YSYEKL. CDR3 coding DNA: TGCGCCAGCAGCCAAGGGAGAGAAGTCGACATTCAGTACTTC. This gives the protein CASSQGREVDIQYF.

This clone has more than one count but fewer than ten. This chain joins TRBV11-2 and TRBJ2-7; tentative D call: TRBD2 (5 bases). The CDR3 loop spans 14 amino acids. The germline V gene encodes CDR1 SGHAT and CDR2 FQNNGV. The V gene lost 6 bases and the J gene lost 7 bases, with 19 bases spanning the gap. The CDR3 region has the DNA TGTGCCAGCAGAGTCCTAGCCCGTGGGAAAGAGCAGTACTTC. Translating it yields CASRVLARGKEQYF.

V usage is TRBV2 and J usage is TRBJ1-1; 9 bases map to TRBD1. CDR3 length equals 14 residues. Germline values: CDR1 SNHLY, CDR2 FYNNEI. With 9 bases clipped from V and 1 base from J, the junction kept 6 bases outside the gene matches. The CDR3 nucleotides read TGTGCCAGTGATAGGACAGGGGCGAACACTGAAGCTTTCTTT. It is translated as CASDRTGANTEAFF.

The gene calls are TRBV7-9 and TRBJ2-5; 8 bases match TRBD2. Germline values: CDR1 SEHNR, CDR2 FQNEAQ (reference sequence). The CDR3 has 14 amino acids. V was clipped by 8 bases and J by 4 bases; unmatched bases: 9. CDR3 sequence reads: CASGPTSATETQYF. The CDR3 DNA follows: TGTGCCAGCGGACCGACTAGCGCCACAGAGACCCAGTACTTC.

The V and J genes are TRBV10-3 and TRBJ2-7, with 9 nucleotides matching TRBD1. The V gene's germline CDR1 is ENHRY and CDR2 SYGVKD. V dropped 3 bases and J dropped 4; count of bases not matched to a gene: 1. CDR3 length: 13 amino acids. CDR3 in DNA: TGTGCCATCAGTGAAGGGACAGGGTACGAGCAGTACTTC. This codes for CAISEGTGYEQYF.